These T cell receptor beta chains were read from a single sample in a study of blood T cell repertoires in COVID-19. Clones were read by immunoSEQ multiplex PCR, and TCRdb kept only the in-frame ones, dropping some. The table records over 95,000 clones, roughly 89% of them present only once. Sequenced material: peripheral blood. The receptors stem from a man between 65 and 85 years old with active or convalescent COVID-19. The CDR3 runs from the conserved cysteine through the conserved F or W. Fields, in order: D gene, J gene, clone size, V gene, CDR3 DNA, CDR3 protein. The D gene is left open where the match is weak. Rows give clone size only sometimes, using once, few, many, or a class for an expanded clone.

d_call: .; j_call: TRBJ1-2; clone_size: few; v_call: TRBV9; cdr3_nt: TGTGCCAGCAGCGGAGACATTTCTAACTATGGCTACACCTTC; cdr3_aa: CASSGDISNYGYTF
d_call: .; j_call: TRBJ1-3; clone_size: few; v_call: TRBV6-5; cdr3_nt: TGTGCCAGCAGTTACTCACAGAGCCTGACTGGAAACACCATATATTTT; cdr3_aa: CASSYSQSLTGNTIYF
d_call: .; j_call: TRBJ2-1; clone_size: .; v_call: TRBV9; cdr3_nt: TGTGCCAGCAGCGGACTAGGCGTCTCCTACAATGAGCAGTTCTTC; cdr3_aa: CASSGLGVSYNEQFF
d_call: TRBD1; j_call: TRBJ2-3; clone_size: once; v_call: TRBV6-5; cdr3_nt: TGTGCCAGCAGACGACAGGGACGCACAGATACGCAGTATTTT; cdr3_aa: CASRRQGRTDTQYF
d_call: TRBD1; j_call: TRBJ1-1; clone_size: .; v_call: TRBV5-6; cdr3_nt: TGTGCCAGCAGCTCGCTGACAGGGCTAATGGGGTACACTGAAGCTTTCTTT; cdr3_aa: CASSSLTGLMGYTEAFF
d_call: .; j_call: TRBJ2-6; clone_size: .; v_call: TRBV5-4; cdr3_nt: TGTGCCAGCAGCTTGGTCGGCCGAGGCGCCTCTGGGGCCAACGTCCTGACTTTC; cdr3_aa: CASSLVGRGASGANVLTF
d_call: .; j_call: TRBJ1-2; clone_size: .; v_call: TRBV6-5; cdr3_nt: TGTGCCAGCAGGAGACAGGATTATGGCTACACCTTC; cdr3_aa: CASRRQDYGYTF
d_call: .; j_call: TRBJ1-1; clone_size: .; v_call: TRBV28; cdr3_nt: TGTGCCAGCAGTTCCAGACAGTACACTGAAGCTTTCTTT; cdr3_aa: CASSSRQYTEAFF
d_call: .; j_call: TRBJ2-1; clone_size: .; v_call: TRBV2; cdr3_nt: TGTGCCAGCAGTTACACCACAGAGCAGTTCTTC; cdr3_aa: CASSYTTEQFF
d_call: .; j_call: TRBJ1-1; clone_size: .; v_call: TRBV7-2; cdr3_nt: TGTGCCAGCAGCAACCAGTGGAACACTGAAGCTTTCTTT; cdr3_aa: CASSNQWNTEAFF
d_call: .; j_call: TRBJ1-5; clone_size: .; v_call: TRBV19; cdr3_nt: TGTGCCAGTAGTCCACAGGGCGTAGGGATTAGCAATCAGCCCCAGCATTTT; cdr3_aa: CASSPQGVGISNQPQHF
d_call: .; j_call: TRBJ2-7; clone_size: few; v_call: TRBV28; cdr3_nt: TGTGCCAGCTACCCTCACCCGGGGATTTCAACTGCCTACGAGCAGTACTTC; cdr3_aa: CASYPHPGISTAYEQYF
d_call: TRBD1; j_call: TRBJ1-1; clone_size: few; v_call: TRBV23-1; cdr3_nt: TGCGCCAGCAGTCAACAGGGACAGGGGCGTAGTGTGAACACTGAAGCTTTCTTT; cdr3_aa: CASSQQGQGRSVNTEAFF
d_call: TRBD1; j_call: TRBJ2-3; clone_size: .; v_call: TRBV9; cdr3_nt: TGTGCCAGCAGCAACAGGGGTAGGACAGATACGCAGTATTTT; cdr3_aa: CASSNRGRTDTQYF
d_call: .; j_call: TRBJ2-5; clone_size: .; v_call: TRBV2; cdr3_nt: TGTGCCAGCAGTGAAGCGGGGGCAGAAGGAGAGACCCAGTACTTC; cdr3_aa: CASSEAGAEGETQYF
d_call: TRBD1; j_call: TRBJ2-2; clone_size: .; v_call: TRBV5-1; cdr3_nt: TGCGCCAGCAGCCTCGGGACAGGAGGTTACGGGGAGCTGTTTTTT; cdr3_aa: CASSLGTGGYGELFF
d_call: .; j_call: TRBJ1-1; clone_size: few; v_call: TRBV2; cdr3_nt: TGTGCCAGCAGCTTACAGGGCAGTCGGACTGAAGCTTTCTTT; cdr3_aa: CASSLQGSRTEAFF
d_call: .; j_call: TRBJ1-3; clone_size: few; v_call: TRBV12-3/TRBV12-4; cdr3_nt: TGTGCCAGCAGTCTCCGGGTCAACCCGCATTTT; cdr3_aa: CASSLRVNPHF
d_call: .; j_call: TRBJ1-2; clone_size: .; v_call: TRBV19; cdr3_nt: TGTGCCAGTAGTACCCCTGGAGTGACCTATGGCTACACCTTC; cdr3_aa: CASSTPGVTYGYTF
d_call: TRBD1; j_call: TRBJ1-6; clone_size: .; v_call: TRBV30; cdr3_nt: TGTGCCTGGACACAGGGGACCTCCTATAATTCACCCCTCCACTTT; cdr3_aa: CAWTQGTSYNSPLHF
d_call: TRBD1; j_call: TRBJ2-2; clone_size: .; v_call: TRBV7-9; cdr3_nt: TGTGCCAGCAGCATAAGGACAGGGTTGAACACCGGGGAGCTGTTTTTT; cdr3_aa: CASSIRTGLNTGELFF
d_call: TRBD1; j_call: TRBJ1-4; clone_size: .; v_call: TRBV27; cdr3_nt: TGTGCCAGCAGTCTGAAGGGGGCGCGTTCTGAAAAACTGTTTTTT; cdr3_aa: CASSLKGARSEKLFF
d_call: TRBD1; j_call: TRBJ1-6; clone_size: .; v_call: TRBV6-6; cdr3_nt: TGTGCCAGCAGTCGGACAGGGGGCTTCTCACCCCTCCACTTT; cdr3_aa: CASSRTGGFSPLHF
d_call: TRBD1; j_call: TRBJ1-4; clone_size: .; v_call: TRBV4-2; cdr3_nt: TGTGCCAGCAGCCAAGAAATACGACAGGGGAGAGGAACTAATGAAAAACTGTTTTTT; cdr3_aa: CASSQEIRQGRGTNEKLFF
d_call: TRBD1; j_call: TRBJ1-1; clone_size: .; v_call: TRBV11-2; cdr3_nt: TGTGCCAGCAGCGAGGACAGGGTCGGGACTGAAGCTTTCTTT; cdr3_aa: CASSEDRVGTEAFF
d_call: TRBD1; j_call: TRBJ2-7; clone_size: .; v_call: TRBV28; cdr3_nt: TGTGCCAGCAGTCTCCCGGGGACAGGGTCATACGAGCAGTACTTC; cdr3_aa: CASSLPGTGSYEQYF
d_call: .; j_call: TRBJ1-1; clone_size: .; v_call: TRBV7-3; cdr3_nt: TGTGCCAGCAGCTTATCCCCGAGGGCAAGGAACACTGAAGCTTTCTTT; cdr3_aa: CASSLSPRARNTEAFF
d_call: .; j_call: TRBJ1-2; clone_size: few; v_call: TRBV5-1; cdr3_nt: TGCGCCAGCAGCCCGGCAGGGGACCTCTATGGCTACACCTTC; cdr3_aa: CASSPAGDLYGYTF
d_call: .; j_call: TRBJ1-6; clone_size: .; v_call: TRBV18; cdr3_nt: TGTGCCAGCTCACCAGCTACCGATTCACCCCTCCACTTT; cdr3_aa: CASSPATDSPLHF
d_call: .; j_call: TRBJ1-4; clone_size: .; v_call: TRBV21-1; cdr3_nt: TGTGCCAGCAGCTTCCTTTGCTACTGTTACAGGGTGGCTGAAAAACTGTTTTTT; cdr3_aa: CASSFLCYCYRVAEKLFF
d_call: TRBD2; j_call: TRBJ2-2; clone_size: .; v_call: TRBV5-1; cdr3_nt: TGCGCCAGCAGACTAACGACTAGCGGGGGGATCGGGGAGCTGTTTTTT; cdr3_aa: CASRLTTSGGIGELFF
d_call: .; j_call: TRBJ1-1; clone_size: .; v_call: TRBV7-2; cdr3_nt: TGTGCCAGCAGCGCGGGCCTGAACACTGAAGCTTTCTTT; cdr3_aa: CASSAGLNTEAFF
d_call: TRBD1; j_call: TRBJ1-5; clone_size: .; v_call: TRBV28; cdr3_nt: TGTGCCAGCAGTTCCGGGACAGTTTATAGCAATCAGCCCCAGCATTTT; cdr3_aa: CASSSGTVYSNQPQHF
d_call: .; j_call: TRBJ1-5; clone_size: .; v_call: TRBV18; cdr3_nt: TGTGCCAGCTCACCCTACGGGGGAAATAGCAATCAGCCCCAGCATTTT; cdr3_aa: CASSPYGGNSNQPQHF
d_call: .; j_call: TRBJ1-1; clone_size: .; v_call: TRBV6-5; cdr3_nt: TGTGCCAGCAGCTTGCCCGGGGGCACTGAAGCTTTCTTT; cdr3_aa: CASSLPGGTEAFF
d_call: .; j_call: TRBJ1-2; clone_size: .; v_call: TRBV29-1; cdr3_nt: TGCAGCGTTGGCGAGAACTATGGCTACACCTTC; cdr3_aa: CSVGENYGYTF
d_call: .; j_call: TRBJ1-2; clone_size: .; v_call: TRBV6-5; cdr3_nt: TGTGCCAGCCGGGCGCCGAGGGGGATGGACTATGGCTACACCTTC; cdr3_aa: CASRAPRGMDYGYTF
d_call: TRBD1; j_call: TRBJ1-1; clone_size: .; v_call: TRBV5-4; cdr3_nt: TGTGCCAGCAGACCCAGACAGGGATCTATGAACACTGAAGCTTTCTTT; cdr3_aa: CASRPRQGSMNTEAFF
d_call: TRBD1; j_call: TRBJ2-5; clone_size: .; v_call: TRBV6-5; cdr3_nt: TGTGCCAGCAGACCAACTCCAGGTCAGGGGGCCCAGTACTTC; cdr3_aa: CASRPTPGQGAQYF
d_call: .; j_call: TRBJ2-5; clone_size: .; v_call: TRBV5-1; cdr3_nt: TGCGCCAGCAGCTTAGACGGACGGGATCAAGAGACCCAGTACTTC; cdr3_aa: CASSLDGRDQETQYF
d_call: .; j_call: TRBJ1-5; clone_size: .; v_call: TRBV28; cdr3_nt: TGTGCCAGCAGTTTCCCCAGTTATCAGCCCCAGCATTTT; cdr3_aa: CASSFPSYQPQHF
d_call: TRBD2; j_call: TRBJ2-5; clone_size: .; v_call: TRBV2; cdr3_nt: TGTGCCAGCAGTGATAGCGGGGTGGCAGAGACCCAGTACTTC; cdr3_aa: CASSDSGVAETQYF
d_call: .; j_call: TRBJ2-1; clone_size: once; v_call: TRBV28; cdr3_nt: TGTGCCAGCAGTTTACAGGGTAGCTCCTACAATGAGCAGTTCTTC; cdr3_aa: CASSLQGSSYNEQFF
d_call: .; j_call: TRBJ2-2; clone_size: few; v_call: TRBV5-1; cdr3_nt: TGCGCCAGCAGAGCAGGGAACACCGGGGAGCTGTTTTTT; cdr3_aa: CASRAGNTGELFF
d_call: TRBD1; j_call: TRBJ2-7; clone_size: .; v_call: TRBV7-7; cdr3_nt: TGTGCTAGCAGCTTAGGGAGGGGACAGGGCTACGAGCAGTACTTC; cdr3_aa: CASSLGRGQGYEQYF
d_call: .; j_call: TRBJ1-6; clone_size: .; v_call: TRBV7-2; cdr3_nt: TGTGCCAGCAGCCGGACATTAGGGGTACGGGCCTCACCCCTCCACTTT; cdr3_aa: CASSRTLGVRASPLHF
d_call: .; j_call: TRBJ1-1; clone_size: .; v_call: TRBV3-1/TRBV3-2; cdr3_nt: TGTGCCACCCGGGGGGGGGCAGGTGAAGCTTTCTTT; cdr3_aa: CATRGGAGEAFF
d_call: .; j_call: TRBJ1-1; clone_size: few; v_call: TRBV5-4; cdr3_nt: TGTGCCAGCAGCTTAAAGCGTACCGGCCCGAACACTGAAGCTTTCTTT; cdr3_aa: CASSLKRTGPNTEAFF
d_call: .; j_call: TRBJ2-7; clone_size: .; v_call: TRBV9; cdr3_nt: TGTGCCAGCAGCGGGTTCGAGGGGGGGCACGACGGCGAGCAGTACTTC; cdr3_aa: CASSGFEGGHDGEQYF
d_call: TRBD1; j_call: TRBJ1-4; clone_size: .; v_call: TRBV19; cdr3_nt: TGTGCCAGTATAGACAGGGGGCGCCCAGAAAAACTGTTTTTT; cdr3_aa: CASIDRGRPEKLFF
d_call: .; j_call: TRBJ1-3; clone_size: once; v_call: TRBV19; cdr3_nt: TGTGCCAGTAGTCCGTCGTCAAACACCATATATTTT; cdr3_aa: CASSPSSNTIYF
d_call: .; j_call: TRBJ1-6; clone_size: .; v_call: TRBV18; cdr3_nt: TGTGCCAGCTCACCAGGGGAGGGAGGTAATTCACCCCTCCACTTT; cdr3_aa: CASSPGEGGNSPLHF
d_call: .; j_call: TRBJ1-1; clone_size: .; v_call: TRBV7-9; cdr3_nt: TGTGCCAGCACCTTTTCCGGGGGAGAATTTATGAACACTGAAGCTTTCTTT; cdr3_aa: CASTFSGGEFMNTEAFF
d_call: TRBD2; j_call: TRBJ2-7; clone_size: .; v_call: TRBV5-1; cdr3_nt: TGCGCCAGCAGCTCGTTAGCGGGGGGGCCGGGGGAGCAGTACTTC; cdr3_aa: CASSSLAGGPGEQYF
d_call: TRBD1; j_call: TRBJ2-7; clone_size: .; v_call: TRBV2; cdr3_nt: TGTGCCAGCAGCCTGGACAGGGGGAACTACGAGCAGTACTTC; cdr3_aa: CASSLDRGNYEQYF